The 3 T cell receptor beta chains below come from one sample, sequenced in a study of monozygotic twins with inflammatory bowel disease. TCRdb reprocessed the 5' RACE reads and reports one entry per CDR3 protein, with no DNA. Reported are 400,000 to 500,000 distinct CDR3 sequences; the ten largest clones contain roughly 2.5%. The sample was blood. All receptors come from a human donor with ulcerative colitis or Crohn's disease, or a healthy co-twin of an affected twin (not recorded which).

The CDR3 region is CASSFGRGNEQYF. The V gene is TRBV7-9, the J gene TRBJ2-7; TCRdb returns TRBD1, unconfirmable since there is no DNA. CDR3 length: 13 residues. CDR1 is SEHNR, CDR2 FQNEAQ, per germline (reference sequence).

J is TRBJ2-2 and V is TRBV20-1; TCRdb outputs TRBD2, but without DNA this stays unchecked. This CDR3 has 15 amino acids. Per the germline V gene, CDR1 is DFQATT and CDR2 is SNEGSKA (reference sequence). CDR3 sequence reads: CSARSGTSGTGELFF.

The rearrangement uses TRBV3-1 and TRBJ2-5; TCRdb outputs TRBD1, but without DNA this stays unchecked. This CDR3 has 17 amino acids. In germline, CDR1 is LGHDT, CDR2 YNNKEL (reference sequence). Here the CDR3 reads CASSQAPGGGDQETQYF.